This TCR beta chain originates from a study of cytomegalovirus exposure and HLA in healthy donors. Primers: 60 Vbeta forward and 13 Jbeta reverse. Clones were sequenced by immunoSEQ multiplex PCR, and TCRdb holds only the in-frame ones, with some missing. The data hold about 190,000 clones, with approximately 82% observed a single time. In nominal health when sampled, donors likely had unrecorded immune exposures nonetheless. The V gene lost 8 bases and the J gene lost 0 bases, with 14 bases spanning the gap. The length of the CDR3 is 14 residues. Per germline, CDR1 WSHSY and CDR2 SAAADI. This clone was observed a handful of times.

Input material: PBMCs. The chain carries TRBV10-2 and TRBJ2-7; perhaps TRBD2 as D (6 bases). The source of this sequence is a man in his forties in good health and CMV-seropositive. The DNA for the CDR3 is TGCGCCAGCGGGGGGACTGTCAACTCCTACGAGCAGTACTTC. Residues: CASGGTVNSYEQYF.